This T cell receptor (beta chain) came from a study of response to subunit inactivated influenza vaccine. TCRdb passed the RT-PCR reads through MiXCR, listing each CDR3 protein once. The table lists hundreds of thousands of distinct CDR3 sequences, approximately 14% of them singletons. The V end was cut by 5 bases, the J end by 0 bases, with 8 bases between. Per the germline V gene, CDR1 is LGHNT and CDR2 is FRNRAP. This CDR3 has 14 amino acids. This clonotype was obtained from a man aged 50-60 years who received an inactivated influenza vaccine. The sample here was PBMCs from blood, taken roughly 15 days before vaccination. The V call is TRBV12-5, the J call TRBJ1-5; D uncertain. DNA for the CDR3: TGTGCTAGTGGTCCCATGTATAGCAATCAGCCCCAGCATTTT. It translates to CASGPMYSNQPQHF.